The clone carrying this T cell receptor (beta chain) occurred many times. Antigen: not known. These data originate in a study of regulatory T cells in long-lasting Graves disease. As for the study in general: Antithyroid drug exposure in newly diagnosed Graves' patients had lasted under 3 months. Study-wide points: With persistent disease, TRBV28, TRBJ1-2 and TRBJ2-5 were the favored segments.

Time point denoted: newly diagnosed GD, antithyroid drugs for less than 3 months. RNA extracted from PBMCs served as the sequencing template. Collection of peripheral blood (approximately 9 milliliters) was done using EDTA tubes. Building the TCR beta libraries relied on iRepertoire HTBI primers, and CDR3 regions underwent Arm-PCR. One entry per CDR3 protein results from TCRdb running MiXCR on the multiplex PCR reads. The top ten hold more than 10% of the sample, which has 560,000 or so distinct CDR3 sequences, about 16% seen once. With 2 bases removed from V and 4 bases from J, the gap between germline ends came to 12 bases. Looked up from germline, CDR1 is MNHEY and CDR2 is SMNVEV (reference sequence). This CDR3 is built from 14 residues. The sample also formed part of further work on T cells in Graves' hyperthyroidism and ophthalmopathy. That report notes: These patients, aged 18 to 65, had recently diagnosed hyperthyroidism lasting under 2 months.

The sequences come from peripheral blood mononuclear cells (PBMCs), collected at new diagnosis, from a patient treated with antithyroid drugs. This clonotype originated in a man aged 18 to 30 with Graves disease. This chain joins TRBV27 and TRBJ2-7, with D perhaps TRBD2 (7 bases). CDR3 loop: CASSLKGGIYEQYF. CDR3 coding DNA: TGTGCCAGCAGTTTAAAGGGGGGGATTTACGAGCAGTACTTC.